This T cell receptor beta chain appears in the sequencing data of a study of regulatory T cells in long-lasting Graves disease. Notes on the study in general: Preferential use of TRBV28, TRBJ1-2 and TRBJ2-5 was seen in persistent disease. Samples came from peripheral blood alone, without thyroid tissue.

Documented time point: newly diagnosed GD, antithyroid drugs for less than 3 months. After RNA was extracted from PBMCs, the TCR library was made from it. This clonotype came up many times. Antigen specificity is unknown. Germline loops: CDR1 MDHEN, CDR2 SYDVKM. The CDR3 is 19 amino acids. Trimming removed 3 bases from V and 2 bases from J, with 25 bases in between. In building TCR beta libraries, iRepertoire HTBI primers were used together with Arm-PCR of CDR3 regions. TCRdb used MiXCR to reprocess the multiplex PCR reads, holding one entry per CDR3 protein. The table lists about half a million distinct CDR3 sequences, around 12% of them singletons, with approximately 9.6% in the top ten. In addition, the sample was reused for a study of T cells in Graves' hyperthyroidism and ophthalmopathy.

Sequences were derived from peripheral blood mononuclear cells (PBMCs), sampled at new diagnosis, from a patient treated with antithyroid drugs. The chain employs TRBV28 and TRBJ2-5; D call uncertain. This TCR derives from a woman aged 25 to 45 with Graves disease. The CDR3 loop reads CASSFSRRHGDFWQETQYF. CDR3 DNA sequence: TGTGCCAGCAGTTTCTCTCGTAGGCACGGAGACTTCTGGCAAGAGACCCAGTACTTC.